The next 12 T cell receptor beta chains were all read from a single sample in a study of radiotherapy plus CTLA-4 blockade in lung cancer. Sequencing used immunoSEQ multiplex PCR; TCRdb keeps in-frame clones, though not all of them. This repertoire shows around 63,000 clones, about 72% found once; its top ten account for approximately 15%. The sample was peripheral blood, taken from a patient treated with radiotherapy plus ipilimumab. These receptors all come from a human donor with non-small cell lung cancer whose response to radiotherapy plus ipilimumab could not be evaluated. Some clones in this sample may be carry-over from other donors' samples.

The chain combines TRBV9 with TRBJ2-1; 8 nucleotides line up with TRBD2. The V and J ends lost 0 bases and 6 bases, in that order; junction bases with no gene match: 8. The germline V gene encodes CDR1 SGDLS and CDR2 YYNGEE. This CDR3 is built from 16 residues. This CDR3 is CASSVGWRGVFNEQFF. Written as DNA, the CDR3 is TGTGCCAGCAGCGTAGGGTGGCGGGGGGTGTTCAATGAGCAGTTCTTC.

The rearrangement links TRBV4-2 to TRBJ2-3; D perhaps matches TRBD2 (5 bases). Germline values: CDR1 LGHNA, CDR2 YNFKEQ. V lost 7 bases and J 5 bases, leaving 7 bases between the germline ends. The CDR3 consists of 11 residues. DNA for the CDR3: TGTGCCAGCACCCGGGGAGATACGCAGTATTTT. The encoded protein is CASTRGDTQYF.

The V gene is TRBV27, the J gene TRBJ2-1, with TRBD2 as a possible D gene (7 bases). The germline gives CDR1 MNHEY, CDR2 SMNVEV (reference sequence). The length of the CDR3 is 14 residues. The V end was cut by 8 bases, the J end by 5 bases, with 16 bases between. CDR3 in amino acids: CASSKGGGDNEQFF. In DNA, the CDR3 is TGTGCCAGCTCAAAGGGGGGGGGTGACAATGAGCAGTTCTTC.

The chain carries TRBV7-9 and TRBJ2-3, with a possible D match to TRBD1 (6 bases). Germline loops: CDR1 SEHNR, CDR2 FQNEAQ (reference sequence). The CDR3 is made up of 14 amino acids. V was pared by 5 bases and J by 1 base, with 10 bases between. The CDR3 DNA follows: TGTGCCAGCAGCCACAGGGATGGCACAGATACGCAGTATTTT. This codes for CASSHRDGTDTQYF.

CDR3 protein: CASSLSPNTGELFF. For the CDR3, the DNA is TGTGCCAGCAGTCTCAGTCCGAACACCGGGGAGCTGTTTTTT. V and J are TRBV6-5 and TRBJ2-2, with D unresolved. The CDR3 has 14 amino acids. Germline V gives CDR1 MNHEY, CDR2 SVGAGI. V was cut by 5 bases and J by 0 bases, with 7 bases left in between.

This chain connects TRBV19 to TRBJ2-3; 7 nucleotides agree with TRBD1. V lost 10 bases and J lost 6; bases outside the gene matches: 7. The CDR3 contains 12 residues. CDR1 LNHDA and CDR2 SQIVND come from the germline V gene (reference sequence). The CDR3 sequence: CAIRGIGDTQYF. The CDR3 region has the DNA TGTGCCATCAGGGGGATAGGGGATACGCAGTATTTT.

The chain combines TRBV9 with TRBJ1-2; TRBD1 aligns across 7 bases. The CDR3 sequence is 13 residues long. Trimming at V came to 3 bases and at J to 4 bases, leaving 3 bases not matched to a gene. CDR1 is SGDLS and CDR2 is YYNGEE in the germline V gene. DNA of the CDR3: TGTGCCAGCAGCGGGACAGGAGGCTATGGCTACACCTTC. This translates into CASSGTGGYGYTF.

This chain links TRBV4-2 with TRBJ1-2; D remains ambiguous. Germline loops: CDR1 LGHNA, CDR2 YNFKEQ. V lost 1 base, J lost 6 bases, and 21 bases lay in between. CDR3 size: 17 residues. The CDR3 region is CASSQVVNEASKNGYTF. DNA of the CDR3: TGTGCCAGCAGCCAAGTGGTCAACGAGGCGTCAAAAAATGGCTACACCTTC.

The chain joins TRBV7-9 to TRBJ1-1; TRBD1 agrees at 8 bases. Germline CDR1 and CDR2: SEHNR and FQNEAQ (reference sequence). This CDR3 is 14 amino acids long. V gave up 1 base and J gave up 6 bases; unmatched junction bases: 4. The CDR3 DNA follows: TGTGCCAGCAGCTTAGACGACAGGGGCCCTGAAGCTTTCTTT. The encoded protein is CASSLDDRGPEAFF.

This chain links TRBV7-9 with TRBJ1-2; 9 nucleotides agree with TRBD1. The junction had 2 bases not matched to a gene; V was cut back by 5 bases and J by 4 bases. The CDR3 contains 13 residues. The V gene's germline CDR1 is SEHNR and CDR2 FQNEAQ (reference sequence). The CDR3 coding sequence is TGTGCCAGCAGCCAGACAGGGGGCTATGGCTACACCTTC. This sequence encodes CASSQTGGYGYTF.

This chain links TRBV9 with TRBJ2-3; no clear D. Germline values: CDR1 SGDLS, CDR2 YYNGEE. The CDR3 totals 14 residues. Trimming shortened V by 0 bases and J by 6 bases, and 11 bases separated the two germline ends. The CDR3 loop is CASSVAQAQDTQYF. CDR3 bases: TGTGCCAGCAGCGTAGCTCAGGCCCAGGATACGCAGTATTTT.

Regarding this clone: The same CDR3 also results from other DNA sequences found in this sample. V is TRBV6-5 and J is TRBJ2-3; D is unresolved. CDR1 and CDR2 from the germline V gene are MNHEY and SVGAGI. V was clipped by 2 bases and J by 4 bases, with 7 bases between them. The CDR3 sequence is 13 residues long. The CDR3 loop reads CASSYSRADTQYF. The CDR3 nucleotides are TGTGCCAGCAGTTACAGTCGGGCAGATACGCAGTATTTT.